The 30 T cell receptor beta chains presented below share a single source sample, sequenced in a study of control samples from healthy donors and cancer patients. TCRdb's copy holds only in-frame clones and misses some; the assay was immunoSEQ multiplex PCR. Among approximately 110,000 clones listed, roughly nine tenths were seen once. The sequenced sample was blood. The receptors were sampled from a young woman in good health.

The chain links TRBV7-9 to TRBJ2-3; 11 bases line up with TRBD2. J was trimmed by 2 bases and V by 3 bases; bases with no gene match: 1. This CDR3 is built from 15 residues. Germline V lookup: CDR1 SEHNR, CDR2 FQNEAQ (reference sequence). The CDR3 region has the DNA TGTGCCAGCAGCTTGGGACTAGCGGACACAGATACGCAGTATTTT. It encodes CASSLGLADTDTQYF.

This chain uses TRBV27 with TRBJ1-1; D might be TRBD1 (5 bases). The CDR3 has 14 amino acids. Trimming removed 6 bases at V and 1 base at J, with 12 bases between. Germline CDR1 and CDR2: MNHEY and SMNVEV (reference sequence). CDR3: CASSPRGGNTEAFF. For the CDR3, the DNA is TGTGCCAGCAGCCCGCGGGGGGGGAACACTGAAGCTTTCTTT.

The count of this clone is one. The CDR3 bases are TGTGCCAGCAGCTTGGAACGCTCCTACAATGAGCAGTTCTTC. It specifies CASSLERSYNEQFF. The chain combines TRBV7-2 with TRBJ2-1; D gene ambiguous. The V and J ends lost 3 bases and 0 bases respectively, with 6 bases between them. Germline values: CDR1 SGHTA, CDR2 FQGNSA. The CDR3 totals 14 residues.

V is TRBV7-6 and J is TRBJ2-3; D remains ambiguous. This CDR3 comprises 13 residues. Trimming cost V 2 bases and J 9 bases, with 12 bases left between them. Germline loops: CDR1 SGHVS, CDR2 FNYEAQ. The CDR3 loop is CASSLPFGSTQYF. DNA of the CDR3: TGTGCCAGCAGCTTACCCTTTGGGTCGACGCAGTATTTT. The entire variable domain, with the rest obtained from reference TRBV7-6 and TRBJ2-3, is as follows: GAGVSQSPRYKVTKRGQDVALRCDPISGHVSLYWYRQALGQGPEFLTYFNYEAQQDKSGLPNDRFSAERPEGSISTLTIQRTEQRDSAMYRCASSLPFGSTQYFGPGTRLTVL.

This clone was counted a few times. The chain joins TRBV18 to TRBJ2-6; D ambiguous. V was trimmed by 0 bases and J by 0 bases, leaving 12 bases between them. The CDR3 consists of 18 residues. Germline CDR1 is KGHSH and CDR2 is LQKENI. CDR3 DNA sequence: TGTGCCAGCTCACCACCGACTTCTTTTATCTCTGGGGCCAACGTCCTGACTTTC. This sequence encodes CASSPPTSFISGANVLTF.

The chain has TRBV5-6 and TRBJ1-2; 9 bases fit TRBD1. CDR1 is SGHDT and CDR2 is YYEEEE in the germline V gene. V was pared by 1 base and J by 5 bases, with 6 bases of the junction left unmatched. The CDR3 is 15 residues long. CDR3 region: CASSLITGGGYGYTF. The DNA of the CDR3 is TGTGCCAGCAGCTTGATCACAGGGGGCGGATATGGCTACACCTTC.

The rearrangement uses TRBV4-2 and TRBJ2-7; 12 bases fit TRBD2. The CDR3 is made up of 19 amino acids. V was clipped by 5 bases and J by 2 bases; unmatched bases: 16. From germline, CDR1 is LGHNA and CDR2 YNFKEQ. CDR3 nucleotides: TGTGCCAGCAGCGCCGCATTAGCGCTAGCGGGAGGGTCCCCCTACGAGCAGTACTTC. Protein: CASSAALALAGGSPYEQYF.

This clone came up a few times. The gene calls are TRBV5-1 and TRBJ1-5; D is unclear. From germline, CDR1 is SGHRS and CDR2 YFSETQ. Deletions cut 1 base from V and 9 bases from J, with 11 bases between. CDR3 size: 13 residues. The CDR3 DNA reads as TGCGCCAGCAGCTTGTCACCGGTCGGGCCCCAGCATTTT. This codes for CASSLSPVGPQHF.

CDR3 protein: CASSLVGPTQYF. CDR3 DNA sequence: TGTGCCAGCAGCTTAGTGGGTCCCACCCAGTACTTC. This chain connects TRBV7-2 to TRBJ2-5; no clear D gene. Trimming shortened V by 1 base and J by 8 bases, and 8 bases separated the two germline ends. Germline CDR1 is SGHTA and CDR2 is FQGNSA. This CDR3 is built from 12 residues. Full variable domain (rest looked up from reference TRBV7-2 and TRBJ2-5): GAGVSQSPSNKVTEKGKDVELRCDPISGHTALYWYRQSLGQGLEFLIYFQGNSAPDKSGLPSDRFSAERTGGSVSTLTIQRTQQEDSAVYLCASSLVGPTQYFGPGTRLLVL.

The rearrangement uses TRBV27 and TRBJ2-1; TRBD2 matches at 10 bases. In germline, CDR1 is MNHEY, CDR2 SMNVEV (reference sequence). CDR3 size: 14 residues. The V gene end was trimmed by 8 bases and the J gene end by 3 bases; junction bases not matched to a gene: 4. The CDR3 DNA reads TGTGCCAGCGGATGGACTAGCGGCTACAATGAGCAGTTCTTC. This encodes CASGWTSGYNEQFF.

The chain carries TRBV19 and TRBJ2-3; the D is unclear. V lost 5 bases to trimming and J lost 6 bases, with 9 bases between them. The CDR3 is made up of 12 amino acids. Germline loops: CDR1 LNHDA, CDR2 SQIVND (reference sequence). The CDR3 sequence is CASSPTMDTQYF. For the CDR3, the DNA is TGTGCCAGTAGTCCTACGATGGATACGCAGTATTTT. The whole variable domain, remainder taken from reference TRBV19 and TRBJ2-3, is DGGITQSPKYLFRKEGQNVTLSCEQNLNHDAMYWYRQDPGQGLRLIYYSQIVNDFQKGDIAEGYSVSREKKESFPLTVTSAQKNPTAFYLCASSPTMDTQYFGPGTRLTVL.

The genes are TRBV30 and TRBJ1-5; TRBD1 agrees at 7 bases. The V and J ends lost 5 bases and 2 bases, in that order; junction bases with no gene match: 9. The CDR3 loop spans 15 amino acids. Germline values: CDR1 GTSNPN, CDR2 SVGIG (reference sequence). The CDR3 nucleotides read TGTGCCTGGCAGGCGGCAACAGGGGGCAATCAGCCCCAGCATTTT. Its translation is CAWQAATGGNQPQHF.

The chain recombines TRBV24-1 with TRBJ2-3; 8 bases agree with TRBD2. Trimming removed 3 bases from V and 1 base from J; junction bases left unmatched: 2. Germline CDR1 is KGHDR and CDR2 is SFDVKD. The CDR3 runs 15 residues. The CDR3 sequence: CATSDLAGRTDTQYF. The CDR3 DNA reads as TGTGCCACCAGTGATCTAGCGGGCCGCACAGATACGCAGTATTTT.

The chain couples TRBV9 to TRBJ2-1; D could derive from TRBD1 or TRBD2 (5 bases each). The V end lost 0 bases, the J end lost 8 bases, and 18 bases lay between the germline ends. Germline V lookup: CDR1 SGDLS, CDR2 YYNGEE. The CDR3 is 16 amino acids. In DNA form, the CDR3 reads TGTGCCAGCAGCGTAGAAGGGACGAGATGGTGGGATGAGCAGTTCTTC. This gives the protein CASSVEGTRWWDEQFF.

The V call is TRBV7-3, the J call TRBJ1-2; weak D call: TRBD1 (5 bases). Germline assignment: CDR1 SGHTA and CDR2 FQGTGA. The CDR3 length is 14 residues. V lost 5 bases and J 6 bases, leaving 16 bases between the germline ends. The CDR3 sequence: CASSTGRGLDGYTF. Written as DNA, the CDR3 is TGTGCCAGCAGCACAGGACGGGGATTAGATGGCTACACCTTC. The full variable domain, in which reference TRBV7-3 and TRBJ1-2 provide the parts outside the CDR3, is GAGVSQTPSNKVTEKGKYVELRCDPISGHTALYWYRQSLGQGPEFLIYFQGTGAADDSGLPNDRFFAVRPEGSVSTLKIQRTERGDSAVYLCASSTGRGLDGYTFGSGTRLTVV.

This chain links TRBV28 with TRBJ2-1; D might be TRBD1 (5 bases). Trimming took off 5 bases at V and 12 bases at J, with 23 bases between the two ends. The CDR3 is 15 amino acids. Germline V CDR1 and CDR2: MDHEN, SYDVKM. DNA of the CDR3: TGTGCCAGCAGTCTTAGGAGAAGGGGCCTAATCCTGCAGTTCTTC. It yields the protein CASSLRRRGLILQFF.

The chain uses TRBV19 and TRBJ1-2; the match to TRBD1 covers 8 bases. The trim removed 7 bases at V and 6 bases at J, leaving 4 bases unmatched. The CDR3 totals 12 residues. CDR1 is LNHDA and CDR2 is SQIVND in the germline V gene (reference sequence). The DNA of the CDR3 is TGTGCCAGTAAGCAGGGGGCGGATGGCTACACCTTC. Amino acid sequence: CASKQGADGYTF.

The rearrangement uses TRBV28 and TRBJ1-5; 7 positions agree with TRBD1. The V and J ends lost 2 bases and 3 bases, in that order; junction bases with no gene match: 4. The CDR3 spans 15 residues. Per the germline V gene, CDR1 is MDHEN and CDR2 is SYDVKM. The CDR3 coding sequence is TGTGCCAGCAGTTTAGGGACAGCTAACAATCAGCCCCAGCATTTT. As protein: CASSLGTANNQPQHF.

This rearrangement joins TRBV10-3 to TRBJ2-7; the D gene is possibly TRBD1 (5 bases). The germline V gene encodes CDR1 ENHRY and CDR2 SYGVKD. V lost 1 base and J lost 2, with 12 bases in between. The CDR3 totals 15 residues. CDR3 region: CAISEFAGPTYEQYF. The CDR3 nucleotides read TGTGCCATCAGTGAGTTCGCAGGGCCCACCTACGAGCAGTACTTC.

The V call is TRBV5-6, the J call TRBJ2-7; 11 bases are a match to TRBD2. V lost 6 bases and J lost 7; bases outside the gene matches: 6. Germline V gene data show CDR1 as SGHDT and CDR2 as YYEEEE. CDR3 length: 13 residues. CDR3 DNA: TGTGCCAGCAACAGACTAGCGGGACAAGAGCAGTACTTC. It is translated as CASNRLAGQEQYF.

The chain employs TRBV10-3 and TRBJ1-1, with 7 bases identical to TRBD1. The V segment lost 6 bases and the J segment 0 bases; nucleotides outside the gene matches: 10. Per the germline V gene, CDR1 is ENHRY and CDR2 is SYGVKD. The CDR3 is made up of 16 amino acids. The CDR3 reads CAIRAALGTVNTEAFF. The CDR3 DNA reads TGTGCCATCAGAGCCGCACTCGGGACAGTGAACACTGAAGCTTTCTTT.

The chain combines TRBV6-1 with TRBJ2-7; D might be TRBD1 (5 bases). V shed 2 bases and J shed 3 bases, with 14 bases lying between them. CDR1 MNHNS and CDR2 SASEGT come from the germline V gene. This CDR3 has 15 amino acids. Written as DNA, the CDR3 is TGTGCCAGCAGTGAACTTGGGGCCCCCTACTACGAGCAGTACTTC. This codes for CASSELGAPYYEQYF.

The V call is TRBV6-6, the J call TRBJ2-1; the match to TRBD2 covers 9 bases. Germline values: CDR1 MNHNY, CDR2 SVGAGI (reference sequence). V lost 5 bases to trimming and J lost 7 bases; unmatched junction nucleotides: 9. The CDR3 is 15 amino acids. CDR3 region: CASSQRLAGRNEQFF. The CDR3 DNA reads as TGTGCCAGCAGTCAAAGGCTAGCGGGGAGGAATGAGCAGTTCTTC.

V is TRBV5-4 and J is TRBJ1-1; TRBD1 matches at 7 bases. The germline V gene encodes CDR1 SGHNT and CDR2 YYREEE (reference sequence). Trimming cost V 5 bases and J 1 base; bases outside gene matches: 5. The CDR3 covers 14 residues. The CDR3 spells CASSKTGTNTEAFF. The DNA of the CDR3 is TGTGCCAGCAGTAAGACAGGGACGAACACTGAAGCTTTCTTT.

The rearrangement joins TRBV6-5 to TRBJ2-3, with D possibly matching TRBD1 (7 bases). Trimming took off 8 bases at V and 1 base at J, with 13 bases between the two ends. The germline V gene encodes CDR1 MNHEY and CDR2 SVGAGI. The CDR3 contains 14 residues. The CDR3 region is CASGGGWGTDTQYF. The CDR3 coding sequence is TGTGCCAGCGGAGGGGGCTGGGGCACAGATACGCAGTATTTT.

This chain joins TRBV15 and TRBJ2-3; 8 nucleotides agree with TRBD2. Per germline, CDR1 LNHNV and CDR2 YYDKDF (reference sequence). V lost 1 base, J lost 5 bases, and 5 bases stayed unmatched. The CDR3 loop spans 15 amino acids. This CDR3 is CATSRAGRAGDTQYF. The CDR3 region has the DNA TGTGCCACCAGCAGAGCCGGGAGGGCCGGAGATACGCAGTATTTT.

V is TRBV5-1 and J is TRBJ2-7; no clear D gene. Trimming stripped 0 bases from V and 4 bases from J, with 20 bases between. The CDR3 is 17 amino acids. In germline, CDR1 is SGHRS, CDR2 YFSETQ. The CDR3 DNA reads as TGCGCCAGCAGCTTGGCCGGACCCCGGACGCAAGTATACGAGCAGTACTTC. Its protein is CASSLAGPRTQVYEQYF.

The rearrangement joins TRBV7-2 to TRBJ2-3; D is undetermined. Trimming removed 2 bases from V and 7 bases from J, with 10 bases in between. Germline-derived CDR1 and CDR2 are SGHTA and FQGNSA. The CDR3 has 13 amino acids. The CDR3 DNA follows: TGTGCCAGCAGCTTACCTGTCAGTAATACGCAGTATTTT. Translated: CASSLPVSNTQYF.

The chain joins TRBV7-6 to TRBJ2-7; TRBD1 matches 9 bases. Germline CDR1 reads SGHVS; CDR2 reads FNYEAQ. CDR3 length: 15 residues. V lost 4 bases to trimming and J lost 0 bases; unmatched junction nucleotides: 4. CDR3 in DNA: TGTGCCAGCAGCTATGGACAGGGGAGCTCCTACGAGCAGTACTTC. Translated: CASSYGQGSSYEQYF.

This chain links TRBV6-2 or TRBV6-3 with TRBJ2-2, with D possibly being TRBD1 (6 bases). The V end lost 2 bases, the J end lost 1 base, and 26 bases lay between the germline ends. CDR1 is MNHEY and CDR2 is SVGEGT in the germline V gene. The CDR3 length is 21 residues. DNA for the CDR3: TGTGCCAGCAGTTACACTTCGCCCGGGACAAGGGCCTTCCTGAACACCGGGGAGCTGTTTTTT. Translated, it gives CASSYTSPGTRAFLNTGELFF.